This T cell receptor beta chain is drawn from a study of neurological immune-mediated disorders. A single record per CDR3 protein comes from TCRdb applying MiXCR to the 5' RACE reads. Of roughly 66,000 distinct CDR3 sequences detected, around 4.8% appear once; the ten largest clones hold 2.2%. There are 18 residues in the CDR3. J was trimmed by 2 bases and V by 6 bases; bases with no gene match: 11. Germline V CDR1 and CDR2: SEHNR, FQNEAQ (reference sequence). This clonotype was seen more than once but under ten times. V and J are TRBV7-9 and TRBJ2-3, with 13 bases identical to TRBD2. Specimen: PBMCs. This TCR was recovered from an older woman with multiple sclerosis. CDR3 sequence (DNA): TGTGCCAGCAGTCCAACCCGGGGACTAGCGGGACTCACAGATACGCAGTATTTT. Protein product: CASSPTRGLAGLTDTQYF.